This T cell receptor beta chain was sequenced for a study of blood T cell repertoires in COVID-19. TCRdb's table, derived via immunoSEQ multiplex PCR, lists solely in-frame clones and lacks some. The table records 130,000 to 150,000 clones, less than 90% of them present only once. Trimming took 3 bases from V and 2 from J, leaving 12 bases between them. CDR1 is MGHRA and CDR2 is YSYEKL in the germline V gene. The CDR3 is made up of 15 amino acids. Participants in the exposed group had met a COVID-19 case in the 2 weeks before joining the study. The clonotype was recovered from a woman between 50 and 59 years old who had been exposed to COVID-19. The chain carries TRBV4-1 and TRBJ2-3, with D maybe TRBD2 (6 bases). The material sequenced was PBMCs or T cells enriched from blood (not recorded which). CDR3 loop: CASSHLGLSTDTQYF. The CDR3 DNA follows: TGCGCCAGCAGCCATTTGGGACTCTCCACAGATACGCAGTATTTT.